The 6 T cell receptor beta chains below all came from one sample that was sequenced in a study of shared clonotypes between healthy human individuals. Profiled with immunoSEQ multiplex PCR; TCRdb holds only in-frame clones, not every one. The data contain around 480,000 clones, around 79% of them seen just once; the ten biggest clones take up around 12%. The source material was PBMCs. The receptors originated from a woman aged 40 to 50 in good health. Some clones in this sample may be carry-over from other donors' samples.

J is TRBJ2-3 and V is TRBV11-2, with 9 nucleotides matching TRBD2. This CDR3 has 15 amino acids. Germline trimming cut 6 bases from V and 7 bases from J; bases unmatched to any gene: 11. Germline CDR1 and CDR2: SGHAT and FQNNGV. This chain's CDR3 is CASSSGTSLGNTQYF. The DNA of the CDR3 is TGTGCCAGCAGTTCCGGGACTAGCTTGGGAAATACGCAGTATTTT.

The rearrangement joins TRBV18 to TRBJ2-5; tentative D call: TRBD2 (5 bases). Trimming removed 0 bases at V and 4 bases at J, with 12 bases between. Germline assignment: CDR1 KGHSH and CDR2 LQKENI. CDR3 length: 15 residues. The CDR3 bases are TGTGCCAGCTCACCACCGCGGGCAGGCGGAGAGACCCAGTACTTC. Amino acids: CASSPPRAGGETQYF.

The chain carries TRBV19 and TRBJ1-1; perhaps TRBD1 as D (6 bases). Germline lookup yields CDR1 LNHDA and CDR2 SQIVND (reference sequence). The CDR3 length is 14 residues. Trimming cost V 5 bases and J 1 base, with 11 bases left between them. CDR3 sequence reads: CASSSGTSNTEAFF. The CDR3 DNA reads as TGTGCCAGTAGTTCCGGGACATCGAACACTGAAGCTTTCTTT.

The chain employs TRBV2 and TRBJ1-5, with D uncertain. Trimming shortened V by 2 bases and J by 6 bases, and 14 bases separated the two germline ends. Germline assignment: CDR1 SNHLY and CDR2 FYNNEI. The CDR3 totals 15 residues. The CDR3 nucleotides read TGTGCCAGCAGTGAAACCCGTCCGGGTCGTCAGCCCCAGCATTTT. Protein: CASSETRPGRQPQHF.

Turning to this clone: Other DNA sequences in the sample encode the same CDR3. The rearrangement uses TRBV27 and TRBJ1-2; D is undetermined. The V gene lost 8 bases and the J gene lost 2 bases, with 9 bases spanning the gap. This CDR3 region has 12 residues. Germline V gene sequence: CDR1 MNHEY, CDR2 SMNVEV (reference sequence). CDR3: CASSPGNYGYTF. The CDR3, as DNA: TGTGCCAGCTCCCCCGGGAACTATGGCTACACCTTC.

This clone appeared many times. J is TRBJ2-1 and V is TRBV6-5; TRBD2 aligns across 7 bases. Germline lookup yields CDR1 MNHEY and CDR2 SVGAGI. The CDR3 is made up of 16 amino acids. The trim removed 4 bases at V and 2 bases at J, leaving 8 bases unmatched. The CDR3 reads CASSSGAGSAYNEQFF. The CDR3 nucleotides are TGTGCCAGCAGTTCCGGAGCGGGAAGCGCCTACAATGAGCAGTTCTTC.